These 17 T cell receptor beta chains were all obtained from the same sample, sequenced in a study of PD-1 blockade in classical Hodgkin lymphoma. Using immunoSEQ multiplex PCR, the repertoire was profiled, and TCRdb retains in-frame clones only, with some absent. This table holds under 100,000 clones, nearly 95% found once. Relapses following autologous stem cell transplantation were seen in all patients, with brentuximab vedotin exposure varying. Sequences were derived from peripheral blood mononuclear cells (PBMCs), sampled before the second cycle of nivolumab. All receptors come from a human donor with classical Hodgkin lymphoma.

The CDR3 nucleotides are TGTGCCAGCAGTACCCAGGGTAGGCTTGATGGCTACACCTTC. It specifies CASSTQGRLDGYTF. This sequence joins TRBV28 and TRBJ1-2; TRBD1 is a possible D gene (5 bases). In germline, CDR1 is MDHEN, CDR2 SYDVKM. The CDR3 runs 14 residues. V lost 5 bases to trimming and J lost 6 bases, with 16 bases between them.

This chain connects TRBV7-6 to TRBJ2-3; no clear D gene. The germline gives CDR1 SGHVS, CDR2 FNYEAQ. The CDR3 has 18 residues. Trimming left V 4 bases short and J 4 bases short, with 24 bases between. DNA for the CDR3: TGTGCCAGCAGCTCTTACCCCCGGGCTGCAGTTCGCTCAGATACGCAGTATTTT. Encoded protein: CASSSYPRAAVRSDTQYF. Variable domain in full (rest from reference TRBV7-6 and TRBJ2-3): GAGVSQSPRYKVTKRGQDVALRCDPISGHVSLYWYRQALGQGPEFLTYFNYEAQQDKSGLPNDRFSAERPEGSISTLTIQRTEQRDSAMYRCASSSYPRAAVRSDTQYFGPGTRLTVL.

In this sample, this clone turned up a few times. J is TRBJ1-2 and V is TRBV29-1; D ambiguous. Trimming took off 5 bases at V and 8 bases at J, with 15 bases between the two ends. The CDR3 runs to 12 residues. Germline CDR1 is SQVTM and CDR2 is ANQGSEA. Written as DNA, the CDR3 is TGCAGCGTTTTTCCGGGTACGGGGGGCTACACCTTC. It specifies CSVFPGTGGYTF.

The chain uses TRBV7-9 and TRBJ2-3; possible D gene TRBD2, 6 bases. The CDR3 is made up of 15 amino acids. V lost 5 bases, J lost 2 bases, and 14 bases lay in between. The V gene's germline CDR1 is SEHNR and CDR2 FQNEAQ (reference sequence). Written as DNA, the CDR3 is TGTGCCAGCAGCCCGCCGACTAGGGACACAGATACGCAGTATTTT. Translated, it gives CASSPPTRDTDTQYF.

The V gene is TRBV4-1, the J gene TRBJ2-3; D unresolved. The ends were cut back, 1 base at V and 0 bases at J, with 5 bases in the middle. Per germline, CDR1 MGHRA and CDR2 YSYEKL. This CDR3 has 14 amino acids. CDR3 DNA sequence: TGCGCCAGCAGCCAAGGTCCGAGCACAGATACGCAGTATTTT. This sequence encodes CASSQGPSTDTQYF.

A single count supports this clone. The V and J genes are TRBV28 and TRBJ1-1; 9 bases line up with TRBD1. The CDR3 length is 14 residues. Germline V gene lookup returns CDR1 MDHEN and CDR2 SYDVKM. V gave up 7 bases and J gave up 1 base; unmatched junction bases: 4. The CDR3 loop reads CASTLGQGNTEAFF. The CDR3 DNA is TGTGCCAGCACTTTGGGACAGGGGAACACTGAAGCTTTCTTT.

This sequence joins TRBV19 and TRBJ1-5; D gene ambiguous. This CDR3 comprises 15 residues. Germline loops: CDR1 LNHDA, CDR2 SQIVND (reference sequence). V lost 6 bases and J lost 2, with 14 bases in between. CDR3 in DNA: TGTGCCAGTAGCAGAGCCTTAGAGCGCAATCAGCCCCAGCATTTT. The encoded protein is CASSRALERNQPQHF.

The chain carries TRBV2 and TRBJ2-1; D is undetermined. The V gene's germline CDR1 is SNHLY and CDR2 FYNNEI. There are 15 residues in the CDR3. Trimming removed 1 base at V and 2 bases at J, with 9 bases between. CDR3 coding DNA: TGTGCCAGCAGTGAAGAATCTATTACCTACAATGAGCAGTTCTTC. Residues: CASSEESITYNEQFF.

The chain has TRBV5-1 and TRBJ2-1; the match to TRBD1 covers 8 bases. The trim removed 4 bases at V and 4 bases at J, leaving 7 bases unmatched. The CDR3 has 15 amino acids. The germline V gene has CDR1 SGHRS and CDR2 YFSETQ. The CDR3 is CASSPGQGIYNEQFF. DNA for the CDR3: TGCGCCAGCAGCCCCGGACAGGGAATTTACAATGAGCAGTTCTTC.

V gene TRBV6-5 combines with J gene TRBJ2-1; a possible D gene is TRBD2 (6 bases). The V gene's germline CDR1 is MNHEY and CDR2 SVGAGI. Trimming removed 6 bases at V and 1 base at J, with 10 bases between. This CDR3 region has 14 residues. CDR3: CASRMEGSYNEQFF. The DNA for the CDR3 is TGTGCCAGCAGGATGGAGGGGTCCTACAATGAGCAGTTCTTC.

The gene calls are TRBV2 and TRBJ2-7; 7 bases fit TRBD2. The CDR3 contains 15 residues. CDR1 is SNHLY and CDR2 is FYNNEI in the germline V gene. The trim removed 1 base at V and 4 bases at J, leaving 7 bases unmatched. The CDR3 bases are TGTGCCAGCAGTGAAGATCTAGCGGAGACATACGAGCAGTACTTC. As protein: CASSEDLAETYEQYF.

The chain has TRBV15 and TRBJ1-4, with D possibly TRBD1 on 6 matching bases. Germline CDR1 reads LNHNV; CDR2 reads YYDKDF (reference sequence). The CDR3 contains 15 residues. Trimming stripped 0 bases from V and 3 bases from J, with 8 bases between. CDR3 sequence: CATSRDQGSNEKLFF. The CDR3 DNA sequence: TGTGCCACCAGCAGAGATCAGGGGTCTAATGAAAAACTGTTTTTT.

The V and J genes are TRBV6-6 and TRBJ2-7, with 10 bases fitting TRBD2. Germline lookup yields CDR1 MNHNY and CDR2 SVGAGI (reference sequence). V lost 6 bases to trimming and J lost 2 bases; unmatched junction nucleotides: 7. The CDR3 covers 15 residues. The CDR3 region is CASSLGLAEPYEQYF. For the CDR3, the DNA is TGTGCCAGCAGCCTTGGACTAGCGGAACCCTACGAGCAGTACTTC.

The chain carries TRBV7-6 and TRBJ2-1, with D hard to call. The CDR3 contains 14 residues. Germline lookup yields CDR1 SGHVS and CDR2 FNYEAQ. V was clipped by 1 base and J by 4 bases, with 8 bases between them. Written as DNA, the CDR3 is TGTGCCAGCAGCTTAGTTGAGGTTTACAATGAGCAGTTCTTC. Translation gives CASSLVEVYNEQFF.

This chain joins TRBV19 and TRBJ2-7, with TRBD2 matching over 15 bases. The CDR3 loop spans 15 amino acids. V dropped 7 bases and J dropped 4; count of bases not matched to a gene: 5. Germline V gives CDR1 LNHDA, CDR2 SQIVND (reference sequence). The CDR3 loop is CASTPGTSGGYEQYF. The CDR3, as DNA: TGTGCCAGTACCCCCGGGACTAGCGGGGGGTACGAGCAGTACTTC.

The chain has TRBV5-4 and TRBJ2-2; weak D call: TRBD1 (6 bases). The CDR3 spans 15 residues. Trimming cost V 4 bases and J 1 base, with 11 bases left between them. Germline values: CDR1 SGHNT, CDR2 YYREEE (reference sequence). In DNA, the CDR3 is TGTGCCAGCAGCCCCCGGACAGAGAACACCGGGGAGCTGTTTTTT. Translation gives CASSPRTENTGELFF.

The CDR3 coding sequence is TGTGCCAGCAGCAAAGAATTGGGGACTAGCGAGTCCGTTAACACCGGGGAGCTGTTTTTT. This codes for CASSKELGTSESVNTGELFF. The chain recombines TRBV21-1 with TRBJ2-2; the tabulated D call, TRBD2, remains unverified against the DNA. TRBV21-1 is recorded as a pseudogene. This CDR3 is built from 20 residues.